The clone carrying this T cell receptor (beta chain) was seen a few times. Its target is unknown. V gave up 1 base and J gave up 3 bases; unmatched junction bases: 6. Germline V lookup: CDR1 LGHNA, CDR2 YSLEER. The CDR3 runs to 16 residues. This sample is part of a study of T-cell memory formation after mild COVID-19. General study points: Within pre-infection memory, some responding clones were found, suggesting cross-reactive memory joined. The study found contracting CD4+ clones mainly in CM and EM and contracting CD8+ clones in EMRA.

TCRdb re-analysed the 5' RACE reads in MiXCR, keeping a single row per CDR3 protein. The sample consists of some 88,000 distinct CDR3 sequences, about 23% of them appearing once. Material for sequencing was PBMCs or a T cell subset sorted from them (not recorded which). The V and J genes are TRBV4-3 and TRBJ2-7, with 10 bases that match TRBD1. The sequence was collected from a man aged 18 to 30 who had mild COVID-19 (a few samples of this study predate the infection). Cell type and time point are not known. In nucleotides, the CDR3 is TGCGCCAGCAGCCAAGTGTTCGGGACAGGGGACTACGAGCAGTACTTC. This codes for CASSQVFGTGDYEQYF.